Below are 13 T cell receptor beta chains sequenced from a single sample in a study of circulating and synovial CD4+ cells in juvenile arthritis. Libraries were prepared by immunoSEQ multiplex PCR; TCRdb keeps only in-frame clonotypes and omits some of them. The sample records 30,000 to 40,000 clones, over 95% being singletons. The material sequenced was CD4+ T cells from blood. Receptor source: a human donor with juvenile idiopathic arthritis.

V gene TRBV6-5 combines with J gene TRBJ1-3; 9 positions agree with TRBD1. This CDR3 is 15 amino acids long. Germline V gene data show CDR1 as MNHEY and CDR2 as SVGAGI. Trimming removed 6 bases from V and 1 base from J; junction bases left unmatched: 4. The CDR3 protein is CASRLQGASGNTIYF. CDR3 nucleotides: TGTGCCAGCAGGTTACAGGGGGCGTCTGGAAACACCATATATTTT.

This chain links TRBV7-2 with TRBJ2-7, with TRBD2 matching over 8 bases. CDR1 is SGHTA, CDR2 FQGNSA, per germline. Losses at the gene ends were 3 bases for V and 0 bases for J; bases not matched to a gene: 10. This CDR3 is 17 amino acids long. The CDR3 DNA sequence: TGTGCCAGCAGCTTGCCCCATCTAGCGGGCACCTCCTACGAGCAGTACTTC. It encodes CASSLPHLAGTSYEQYF.

The CDR3 nucleotides are TGTGCCATCCTCAGACAGTATTTT. Protein sequence: CAILRQYF. V and J are TRBV27 and TRBJ2-3, with unresolved D. This CDR3 spans 8 amino acids. In germline, CDR1 is MNHEY, CDR2 SMNVEV (reference sequence). Trimming left V 10 bases short and J 12 bases short, with 8 bases between.

This clone showed up just a few times. The chain combines TRBV6-5 with TRBJ1-2, with 8 bases lining up with TRBD1. The germline gives CDR1 MNHEY, CDR2 SVGAGI. Germline trimming cut 6 bases from V and 2 bases from J; bases unmatched to any gene: 2. The CDR3 is made up of 13 amino acids. In DNA, the CDR3 is TGTGCCAGCAGCAGACAGGGGAACTATGGCTACACCTTC. The encoded protein is CASSRQGNYGYTF.

The chain uses TRBV7-7 and TRBJ2-3; D possibly corresponds to TRBD2 (5 bases). CDR1 is SSHAT and CDR2 is FNYEAQ in the germline V gene (reference sequence). CDR3 size: 16 residues. The V end lost 5 bases, the J end lost 0 bases, and 15 bases lay between the germline ends. DNA of the CDR3: TGTGCCAGCAGCCCGGGGTTAAAGCCAAGCACAGATACGCAGTATTTT. Translation: CASSPGLKPSTDTQYF.

The rearrangement joins TRBV5-4 to TRBJ1-2, with 10 bases matching TRBD1. Germline lookup yields CDR1 SGHNT and CDR2 YYREEE (reference sequence). V trimming: 4 bases; J trimming: 7 bases; junction bases outside the gene matches: 7. The CDR3 loop spans 14 amino acids. CDR3 sequence (DNA): TGTGCCAGCAGCACAGGCGGACAGGGGGTTGGCTACACCTTC. It translates to CASSTGGQGVGYTF.

The V gene is TRBV28, the J gene TRBJ1-1; maybe TRBD1 (6 bases). V lost 6 bases, J lost 4 bases, and 15 bases lay in between. The CDR3 has 14 amino acids. CDR1 and CDR2 from the germline V gene are MDHEN and SYDVKM. CDR3 residues: CASRSRGVGTEAFF. The CDR3 bases are TGTGCCAGCAGATCCAGGGGAGTTGGCACTGAAGCTTTCTTT. Full variable domain (rest looked up from reference TRBV28 and TRBJ1-1): DVKVTQSSRYLVKRTGEKVFLECVQDMDHENMFWYRQDPGLGLRLIYFSYDVKMKEKGDIPEGYSVSREKKERFSLILESASTNQTSMYLCASRSRGVGTEAFFGQGTRLTVV.

The chain couples TRBV2 to TRBJ2-1; D is possibly TRBD2 (6 bases). V was cut by 3 bases and J by 3 bases, with 12 bases left in between. The CDR3 totals 15 residues. Germline CDR1 and CDR2: SNHLY and FYNNEI. The CDR3 nucleotides read TGTGCCAGCAGTGAGGAGACTAGTGTCTACAATGAGCAGTTCTTC. Encoded protein: CASSEETSVYNEQFF.

CDR3 nucleotide sequence: TGCGCCAGCAGCCAAGATCTAAGAGGAAACACCATATATTTT. This codes for CASSQDLRGNTIYF. This sequence joins TRBV4-1 and TRBJ1-3; D not resolved. Per the germline V gene, CDR1 is MGHRA and CDR2 is YSYEKL. This CDR3 spans 14 amino acids. Between the trimmed V and J ends, which lost 0 bases and 4 bases, there was a span of 7 bases.

The V and J genes are TRBV28 and TRBJ2-2; 13 bases agree with TRBD2. The CDR3 sequence is 15 residues long. CDR1 is MDHEN, CDR2 SYDVKM, per germline. V lost 6 bases and J lost 6; bases outside the gene matches: 4. The CDR3 spells CASSKGLAGPGELFF. The CDR3 DNA follows: TGTGCCAGCAGCAAGGGACTAGCGGGGCCCGGGGAGCTGTTTTTT.

The gene calls are TRBV19 and TRBJ1-5; 10 bases are shared with TRBD1. The J segment lost 5 bases and the V segment lost 3 bases, leaving 7 bases of the junction unmatched. This CDR3 has 16 amino acids. CDR1 is LNHDA, CDR2 SQIVND, per germline (reference sequence). The DNA of the CDR3 is TGTGCCAGTAGTATCTGGGACAGGGGCGCGGATCAGCCCCAGCATTTT. This sequence encodes CASSIWDRGADQPQHF.

The rearrangement uses TRBV4-2 and TRBJ2-7; TRBD1 aligns across 7 bases. The CDR3 has 15 residues. V gave up 4 bases and J gave up 2 bases; unmatched junction bases: 8. The germline V gene encodes CDR1 LGHNA and CDR2 YNFKEQ. The CDR3 DNA reads TGTGCCAGCAGCCGACAGGGAAGCATTACCTACGAGCAGTACTTC. This translates into CASSRQGSITYEQYF.

The chain recombines TRBV6-1 with TRBJ2-7, with D possibly being TRBD2 (6 bases). The ends were cut back, 3 bases at V and 12 bases at J, with 15 bases in the middle. This CDR3 contains 12 residues. Germline CDR1 reads MNHNS; CDR2 reads SASEGT. Here the CDR3 DNA reads TGTGCCAGCAGTGATGGGGCGGGATGGATGTACTTC. It specifies CASSDGAGWMYF.